These 23 T cell receptor beta chains were all obtained from the same sample, sequenced in a study of T-cell reconstitution after alpha-beta-depleted transplantation in children. Unique molecular identifiers were used in preparing the TCRbeta library. TCRdb fed the PCR reads into MiXCR, producing one record per CDR3 protein. The sample has 90,000 to 95,000 distinct CDR3 sequences, 10% to 15% seen once. The material was PBMCs from the stem cell graft donor, obtained from the stem cell graft. The receptors were sampled from a human donor who donated a stem cell graft to a child with inherited bone marrow failure.

This clonotype was seen many times. This chain uses TRBV10-3 with TRBJ1-6; no definite D call. From germline, CDR1 is ENHRY and CDR2 SYGVKD. The CDR3 has 13 amino acids. V lost 6 bases to trimming and J lost 7 bases, with 10 bases between them. This CDR3 reads CAIRDGLNSPLHF. CDR3 nucleotides: TGTGCCATCAGGGACGGATTAAATTCACCCCTCCACTTT.

This clonotype was seen ten or more times. The chain couples TRBV5-1 to TRBJ2-2; the D gene is possibly TRBD2 (7 bases). The CDR3 contains 19 residues. CDR1 is SGHRS and CDR2 is YFSETQ in the germline V gene. The V end was cut by 1 base, the J end by 6 bases, with 25 bases between. DNA of the CDR3: TGCGCCAGCAGCTTGACCCCTACGCCAGTCGGGGGGCGTGCCGGGGAGCTGTTTTTT. Amino acid sequence: CASSLTPTPVGGRAGELFF. The complete variable domain, with remaining parts taken from reference TRBV5-1 and TRBJ2-2, reads KAGVTQTPRYLIKTRGQQVTLSCSPISGHRSVSWYQQTPGQGLQFLFEYFSETQRNKGNFPGRFSGRQFSNSRSEMNVSTLELGDSALYLCASSLTPTPVGGRAGELFFGEGSRLTVL.

This clonotype showed up many times. The chain links TRBV7-2 to TRBJ2-3, with 7 bases that match TRBD2. CDR3 size: 17 residues. V lost 5 bases and J lost 0; bases outside the gene matches: 11. CDR1 is SGHTA and CDR2 is FQGNSA in the germline V gene. The CDR3 reads CASSRVASGDSTDTQYF. The CDR3 DNA reads as TGTGCCAGCAGCCGCGTCGCTAGCGGAGATAGCACAGATACGCAGTATTTT.

CDR3: CASSWPILAGSTDTQYF. The CDR3 DNA reads as TGCGCCAGCAGCTGGCCGATACTAGCGGGGTCCACAGATACGCAGTATTTT. The chain couples TRBV5-1 to TRBJ2-3, with 10 positions matching TRBD2. Germline lookup yields CDR1 SGHRS and CDR2 YFSETQ. The V gene end was trimmed by 3 bases and the J gene end by 2 bases; junction bases not matched to a gene: 9. The CDR3 has 17 amino acids.

The chain is built from TRBV7-6 and TRBJ2-1; D is possibly TRBD1 or TRBD2 (6 bases each). CDR3 length: 15 residues. Germline V gene sequence: CDR1 SGHVS, CDR2 FNYEAQ. Trimming removed 5 bases at V and 6 bases at J, with 17 bases between. CDR3 sequence (DNA): TGTGCCAGCAGCACCTCTCGAGGAGGGGGCAATGAGCAGTTCTTC. It encodes CASSTSRGGGNEQFF.

This clonotype was recorded a few times. V and J are TRBV2 and TRBJ2-1, with 11 bases lining up with TRBD2. The CDR3 has 15 residues. Trimming cost V 10 bases and J 7 bases; bases outside gene matches: 12. Germline V gives CDR1 SNHLY, CDR2 FYNNEI. The DNA of the CDR3 is TGTGCCACCTCCCAACTAGCGGGAGAAAGGAATGAGCAGTTCTTC. Its protein product is CATSQLAGERNEQFF.

The CDR3 protein is CASRRTSGRNEQFF. CDR3 nucleotides: TGTGCCAGCAGACGGACTAGCGGGAGAAATGAGCAGTTCTTC. This chain connects TRBV7-2 to TRBJ2-1, with TRBD2 matching 13 bases. The CDR3 totals 14 residues. Germline lookup yields CDR1 SGHTA and CDR2 FQGNSA. Trimming at V came to 6 bases and at J to 7 bases, leaving 3 bases not matched to a gene. The complete variable domain, with remaining parts taken from reference TRBV7-2 and TRBJ2-1, reads GAGVSQSPSNKVTEKGKDVELRCDPISGHTALYWYRQSLGQGLEFLIYFQGNSAPDKSGLPSDRFSAERTGGSVSTLTIQRTQQEDSAVYLCASRRTSGRNEQFFGPGTRLTVL.

There are many counts of this clonotype. The rearrangement uses TRBV27 and TRBJ2-2; tentative D call: TRBD2 (7 bases). Trimming took 2 bases from V and 2 from J, leaving 15 bases between them. Per the germline V gene, CDR1 is MNHEY and CDR2 is SMNVEV (reference sequence). This CDR3 has 17 amino acids. CDR3 nucleotide sequence: TGTGCCAGCAGTTTAGGGAGGGGGGGGCCTAACACCGGGGAGCTGTTTTTT. Translated, it gives CASSLGRGGPNTGELFF.

This clonotype appeared a few times. V is TRBV6-2 or TRBV6-3 and J is TRBJ2-5; 7 nucleotides agree with TRBD1. V shed 6 bases, J shed 2 bases, and the junction held 9 bases outside the gene matches. The germline CDR1 and CDR2 sequences are MNHEY and SVGEGT. CDR3 length equals 15 residues. CDR3 coding DNA: TGTGCCAGCAGGGGGACAGCAATCCCTCAAGAGACCCAGTACTTC. It translates to CASRGTAIPQETQYF.

This clonotype was seen ten or more times. The chain carries TRBV5-1 and TRBJ1-4; no definite D call. V shed 0 bases and J shed 2 bases, with 8 bases lying between them. Germline V gene sequence: CDR1 SGHRS, CDR2 YFSETQ. CDR3 size: 15 residues. CDR3 coding DNA: TGCGCCAGCAGCTTGGTGGGTCGGACTAATGAAAAACTGTTTTTT. It specifies CASSLVGRTNEKLFF.

The chain joins TRBV5-4 to TRBJ1-3; D is unclear. The CDR3 is 15 amino acids. The ends were cut back, 0 bases at V and 4 bases at J, with 11 bases in the middle. Germline CDR1 and CDR2: SGHNT and YYREEE (reference sequence). Here the CDR3 reads CASSLDLSGGNTIYF. The CDR3 bases are TGTGCCAGCAGCTTGGATCTGTCGGGGGGAAACACCATATATTTT.

This clonotype appeared many times. The chain employs TRBV20-1 and TRBJ2-5, with a tentative D call TRBD2 (5 bases). Trimming left V 8 bases short and J 1 base short, with 14 bases between. The CDR3 has 13 amino acids. The V gene's germline CDR1 is DFQATT and CDR2 SNEGSKA (reference sequence). The CDR3 is CSTEGHSQETQYF. In nucleotides, the CDR3 is TGCAGTACCGAGGGTCACAGCCAAGAGACCCAGTACTTC.

A few counts support this clonotype. The V and J genes are TRBV7-9 and TRBJ2-1; 9 positions match TRBD1. J gave up 6 bases and V 5 bases, and 5 bases lay outside the gene matches. The CDR3 is 14 amino acids. Germline V CDR1 and CDR2: SEHNR, FQNEAQ (reference sequence). This CDR3 reads CASSPRDRANEQFF. The CDR3 DNA sequence: TGTGCCAGCAGCCCCCGGGACAGGGCCAATGAGCAGTTCTTC.

The rearrangement joins TRBV4-2 to TRBJ2-7; tentative D call: TRBD2 (6 bases). The CDR3 loop spans 15 amino acids. Trimming took 6 bases from V and 0 from J, leaving 15 bases between them. Germline assignment: CDR1 LGHNA and CDR2 YNFKEQ. The chain's CDR3 is CASSLSGEDSYEQYF. In DNA form, the CDR3 reads TGTGCCAGCAGTCTTTCGGGGGAGGACTCCTACGAGCAGTACTTC.

This clonotype appeared many times. J is TRBJ2-3 and V is TRBV27; D possibly matches TRBD1 or TRBD2 (5 bases each). The CDR3 consists of 15 residues. V was pared by 7 bases and J by 0 bases, with 14 bases between. Germline loops: CDR1 MNHEY, CDR2 SMNVEV (reference sequence). The CDR3 nucleotides are TGTGCCAGCACCCTCCGTTGGGACAGCACAGATACGCAGTATTTT. As protein: CASTLRWDSTDTQYF.

This clonotype was observed many times. The J gene is TRBJ2-3, the V gene TRBV7-3; 8 bases map to TRBD1. Germline CDR1 and CDR2: SGHTA and FQGTGA. V shed 4 bases, J shed 9 bases, and the junction held 6 bases outside the gene matches. The CDR3 is 13 residues long. In DNA form, the CDR3 reads TGTGCCAGCAGCTCCGGGACAGGCGACACGCAGTATTTT. It translates to CASSSGTGDTQYF.

This clonotype was seen many times. The genes are TRBV7-2 and TRBJ2-2; D is unresolved. V was cut by 5 bases and J by 0 bases, with 4 bases left in between. This CDR3 spans 13 amino acids. The V gene's germline CDR1 is SGHTA and CDR2 FQGNSA. The CDR3 protein is CASSRSNTGELFF. Written as DNA, the CDR3 is TGTGCCAGCAGCCGATCGAACACCGGGGAGCTGTTTTTT.

This clonotype appeared many times. This chain joins TRBV4-3 and TRBJ2-7; D is ambiguous. V was cut by 0 bases and J by 0 bases, with 3 bases left in between. The CDR3 sequence is 13 residues long. The germline gives CDR1 LGHNA, CDR2 YSLEER. CDR3 residues: CASSQDTSYEQYF. CDR3 DNA sequence: TGCGCCAGCAGCCAAGATACCTCCTACGAGCAGTACTTC.

This clonotype was detected ten times or more. CDR3 bases: TGTGCCAGCAGTCCTTATAATTCACCCCTCCACTTT. Protein product: CASSPYNSPLHF. V and J are TRBV3-1 and TRBJ1-6; D uncertain. Between the trimmed V and J ends, which lost 6 bases and 4 bases, there was a span of 4 bases. CDR1 and CDR2 from the germline V gene are LGHDT and YNNKEL (reference sequence). The CDR3 runs to 12 residues.

The genes are TRBV5-5 and TRBJ1-5; D remains unclear. Trimming took 0 bases from V and 0 from J, leaving 7 bases between them. The CDR3 is 15 residues long. The germline V gene has CDR1 SGHKS and CDR2 YYEKEE (reference sequence). CDR3 in amino acids: CASSLDSYSNQPQHF. The CDR3 coding sequence is TGTGCCAGCAGCTTGGACAGTTATAGCAATCAGCCCCAGCATTTT. Full variable domain (outside the CDR3, taken from reference TRBV5-5 and TRBJ1-5): DAGVTQSPTHLIKTRGQQVTLRCSPISGHKSVSWYQQVLGQGPQFIFQYYEKEERGRGNFPDRFSARQFPNYSSELNVNALLLGDSALYLCASSLDSYSNQPQHFGDGTRLSIL.

This clonotype occurred many times. V is TRBV12-3 or TRBV12-4 and J is TRBJ2-7, with D uncertain. This CDR3 has 13 amino acids. Trimming pared 5 bases from V and 3 bases from J, leaving 11 bases between. The CDR3 sequence is CASSLWINYEQYF. Written as DNA, the CDR3 is TGTGCCAGCAGTCTCTGGATTAACTACGAGCAGTACTTC.

This clonotype was observed many times. The V call is TRBV12-3 or TRBV12-4, the J call TRBJ2-2; 7 bases are a match to TRBD1. There are 13 residues in the CDR3. Losses at the gene ends were 11 bases for V and 5 bases for J; bases not matched to a gene: 8. The CDR3 bases are TGTGCCCTAGGGGGCATGGGGACCGGGGAGCTGTTTTTT. Translating it yields CALGGMGTGELFF.

This clonotype has ten or more counts. CDR3 coding DNA: TGTGCCAGCAGTTTGACAGGTGGCCTAAACATTCAGTACTTC. The encoded protein is CASSLTGGLNIQYF. This sequence joins TRBV6-5 and TRBJ2-4; D might be TRBD1 (6 bases). The V end lost 4 bases, the J end lost 6 bases, and 13 bases lay between the germline ends. Per germline, CDR1 MNHEY and CDR2 SVGAGI. The CDR3 sequence is 14 residues long.